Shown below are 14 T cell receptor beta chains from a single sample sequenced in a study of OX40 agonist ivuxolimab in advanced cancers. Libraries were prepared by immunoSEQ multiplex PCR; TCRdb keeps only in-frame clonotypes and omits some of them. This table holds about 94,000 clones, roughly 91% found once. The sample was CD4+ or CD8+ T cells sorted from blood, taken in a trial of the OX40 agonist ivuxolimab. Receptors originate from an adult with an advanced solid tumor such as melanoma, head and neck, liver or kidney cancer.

Here the CDR3 DNA reads TGTGCCAGCAGCTTAATGGCAGGGCCGCAGTACTTC. Amino acids: CASSLMAGPQYF. The rearrangement links TRBV7-9 to TRBJ2-7, with D perhaps TRBD1 (5 bases). Germline-derived CDR1 and CDR2 are SEHNR and FQNEAQ (reference sequence). The CDR3 loop spans 12 amino acids. Trimming pared 2 bases from V and 9 bases from J, leaving 11 bases between.

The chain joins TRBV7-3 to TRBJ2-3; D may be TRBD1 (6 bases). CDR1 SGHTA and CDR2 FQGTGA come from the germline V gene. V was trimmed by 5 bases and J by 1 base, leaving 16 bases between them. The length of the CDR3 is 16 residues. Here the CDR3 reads CASSLPTGGGTDTQYF. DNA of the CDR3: TGTGCCAGCAGCCTCCCGACAGGTGGGGGCACAGATACGCAGTATTTT.

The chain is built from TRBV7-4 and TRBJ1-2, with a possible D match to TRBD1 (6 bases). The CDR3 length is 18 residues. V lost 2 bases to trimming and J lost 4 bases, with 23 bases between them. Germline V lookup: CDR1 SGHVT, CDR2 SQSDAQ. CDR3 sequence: CASSLRGAGDSWGYGYTF. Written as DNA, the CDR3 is TGTGCCAGCAGCTTACGGGGCGCAGGGGACTCTTGGGGCTATGGCTACACCTTC.

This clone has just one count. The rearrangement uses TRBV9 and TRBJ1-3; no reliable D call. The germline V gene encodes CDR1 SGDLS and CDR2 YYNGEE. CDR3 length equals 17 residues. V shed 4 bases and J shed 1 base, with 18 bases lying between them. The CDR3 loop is CASSPPQPGRSGNTIYF. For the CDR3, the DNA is TGTGCCAGCAGCCCTCCGCAACCGGGCCGTTCTGGAAACACCATATATTTT.

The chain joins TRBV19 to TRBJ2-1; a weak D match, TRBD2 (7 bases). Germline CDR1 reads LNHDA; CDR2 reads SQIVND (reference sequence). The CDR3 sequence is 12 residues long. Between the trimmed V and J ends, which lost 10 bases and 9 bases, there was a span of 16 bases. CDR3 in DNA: TGTGCCACCAACCGGGGGGCCTCTGAGCAGTTCTTC. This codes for CATNRGASEQFF.

This CDR3 reads CASSSVWSPGNVEQYF. Written as DNA, the CDR3 is TGTGCCAGCAGTTCGGTGTGGAGCCCAGGCAATGTCGAGCAGTACTTC. The chain carries TRBV6-5 and TRBJ2-7; D is uncertain. The CDR3 has 16 amino acids. V gave up 4 bases and J gave up 6 bases, with 22 bases separating them. CDR1 and CDR2 from the germline V gene are MNHEY and SVGAGI.

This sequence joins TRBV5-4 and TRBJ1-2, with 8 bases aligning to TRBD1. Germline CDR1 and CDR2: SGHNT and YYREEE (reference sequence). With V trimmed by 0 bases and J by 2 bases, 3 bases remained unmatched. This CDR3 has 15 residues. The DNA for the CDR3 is TGTGCCAGCAGCTTGGCCAGGGGGCTAAACTATGGCTACACCTTC. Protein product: CASSLARGLNYGYTF. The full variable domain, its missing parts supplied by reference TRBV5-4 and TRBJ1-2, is ETGVTQSPTHLIKTRGQQVTLRCSSQSGHNTVSWYQQALGQGPQFIFQYYREEENGRGNFPPRFSGLQFPNYSSELNVNALELDDSALYLCASSLARGLNYGYTFGSGTRLTVV.

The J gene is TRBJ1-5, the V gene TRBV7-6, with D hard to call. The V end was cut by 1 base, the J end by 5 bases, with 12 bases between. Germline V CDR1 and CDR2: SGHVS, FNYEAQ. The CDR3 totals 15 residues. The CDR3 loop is CASSLDDRRDQPQHF. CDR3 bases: TGTGCCAGCAGCTTAGATGACCGGAGGGATCAGCCCCAGCATTTT.

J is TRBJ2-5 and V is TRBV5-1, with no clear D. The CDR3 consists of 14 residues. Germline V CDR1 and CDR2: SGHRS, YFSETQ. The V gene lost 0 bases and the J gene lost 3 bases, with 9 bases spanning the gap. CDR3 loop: CASSLAQLEETQYF. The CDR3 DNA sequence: TGCGCCAGCAGCTTGGCGCAGTTGGAAGAGACCCAGTACTTC.

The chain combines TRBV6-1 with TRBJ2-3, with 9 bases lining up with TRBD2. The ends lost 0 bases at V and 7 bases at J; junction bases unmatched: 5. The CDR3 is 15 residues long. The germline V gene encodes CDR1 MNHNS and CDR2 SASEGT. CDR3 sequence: CASSEAGTSRYTQYF. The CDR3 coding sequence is TGTGCCAGCAGTGAAGCGGGGACTAGCCGGTATACGCAGTATTTT.

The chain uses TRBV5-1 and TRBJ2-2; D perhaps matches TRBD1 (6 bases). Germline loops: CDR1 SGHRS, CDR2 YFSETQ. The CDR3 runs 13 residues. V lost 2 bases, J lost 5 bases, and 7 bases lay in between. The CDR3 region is CASSLQGTGELFF. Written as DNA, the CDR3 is TGCGCCAGCAGCTTACAGGGTACCGGGGAGCTGTTTTTT.

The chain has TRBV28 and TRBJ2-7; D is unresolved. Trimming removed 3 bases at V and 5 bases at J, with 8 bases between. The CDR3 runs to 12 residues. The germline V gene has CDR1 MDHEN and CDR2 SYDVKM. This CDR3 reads CASSFGLDEQYF. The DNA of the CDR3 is TGTGCCAGCAGTTTTGGATTGGACGAGCAGTACTTC.

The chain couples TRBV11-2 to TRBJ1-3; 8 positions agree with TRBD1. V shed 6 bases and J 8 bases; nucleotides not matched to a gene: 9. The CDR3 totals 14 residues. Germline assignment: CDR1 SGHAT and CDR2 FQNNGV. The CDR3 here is CASRGQAVGYTIYF. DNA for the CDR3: TGTGCCAGCAGGGGACAGGCCGTCGGCTACACCATATATTTT.

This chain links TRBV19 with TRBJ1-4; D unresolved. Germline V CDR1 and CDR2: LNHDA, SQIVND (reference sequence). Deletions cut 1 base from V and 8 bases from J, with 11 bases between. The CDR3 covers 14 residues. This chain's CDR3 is CASSIGAYTEKLFF. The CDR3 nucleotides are TGTGCCAGTAGTATAGGGGCCTATACCGAAAAACTGTTTTTT.